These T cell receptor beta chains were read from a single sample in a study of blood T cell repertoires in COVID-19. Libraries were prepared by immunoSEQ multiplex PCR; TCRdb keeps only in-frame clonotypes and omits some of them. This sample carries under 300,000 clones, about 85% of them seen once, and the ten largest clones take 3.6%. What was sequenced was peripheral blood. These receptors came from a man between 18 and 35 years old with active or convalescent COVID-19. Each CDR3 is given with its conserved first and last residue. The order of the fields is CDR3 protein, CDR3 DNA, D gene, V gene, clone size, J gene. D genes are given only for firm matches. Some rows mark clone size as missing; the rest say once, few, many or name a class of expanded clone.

CDR3aa: CASSIPSGGTDTQYF; CDR3nt: TGTGCCAGCAGTATCCCTAGCGGGGGCACAGATACGCAGTATTTT; d_gene: TRBD2; v_gene: TRBV2; abundance: .; j_gene: TRBJ2-3
CDR3aa: CATSDAGTGEAEAFF; CDR3nt: TGTGCCACCAGTGATGCCGGGACAGGGGAGGCTGAAGCTTTCTTT; d_gene: TRBD1; v_gene: TRBV24-1; abundance: .; j_gene: TRBJ1-1
CDR3aa: CATSRERGFLNQPQHF; CDR3nt: TGTGCCACCAGCAGAGAACGCGGATTCCTCAATCAGCCCCAGCATTTT; d_gene: .; v_gene: TRBV15; abundance: once; j_gene: TRBJ1-5
CDR3aa: CASSRQSSYRNIQYF; CDR3nt: TGTGCCAGCAGTAGACAGTCGAGTTATCGGAACATTCAGTACTTC; d_gene: .; v_gene: TRBV6-5; abundance: .; j_gene: TRBJ2-4
CDR3aa: CASRTKGVNTIYF; CDR3nt: TGTGCCAGCAGGACCAAAGGGGTAAACACCATATATTTT; d_gene: .; v_gene: TRBV28; abundance: few; j_gene: TRBJ1-3
CDR3aa: CASSAPDRGAPYGYTF; CDR3nt: TGTGCCAGCAGTGCACCGGACAGGGGGGCCCCCTATGGCTACACCTTC; d_gene: TRBD1; v_gene: TRBV25-1; abundance: many; j_gene: TRBJ1-2
CDR3aa: CASSPQDDRLYEQYF; CDR3nt: TGTGCCAGCAGCCCCCAGGACGACAGACTCTACGAGCAGTACTTC; d_gene: .; v_gene: TRBV9; abundance: .; j_gene: TRBJ2-7
CDR3aa: CASSLDQGEETQYF; CDR3nt: TGTGCCAGCAGCCTAGACCAGGGTGAGGAGACCCAGTACTTC; d_gene: .; v_gene: TRBV3-1/TRBV3-2; abundance: .; j_gene: TRBJ2-5
CDR3aa: CASSPGQVGDIQYF; CDR3nt: TGCGCCAGCAGCCCGGGACAGGTTGGGGACATTCAGTACTTC; d_gene: TRBD1; v_gene: TRBV5-1; abundance: .; j_gene: TRBJ2-4
CDR3aa: CASRTGQGNEQFF; CDR3nt: TGTGCCAGCAGAACGGGGCAGGGGAATGAGCAGTTCTTC; d_gene: .; v_gene: TRBV11-2; abundance: .; j_gene: TRBJ2-1
CDR3aa: CASSQLSGIQNTEAFF; CDR3nt: TGTGCCAGCAGCCAACTCTCGGGGATACAGAACACTGAAGCTTTCTTT; d_gene: .; v_gene: TRBV3-1/TRBV3-2; abundance: once; j_gene: TRBJ1-1
CDR3aa: CASRGGGFTEAFF; CDR3nt: TGTGCCAGCAGGGGCGGGGGTTTCACTGAAGCTTTCTTT; d_gene: .; v_gene: TRBV25-1; abundance: .; j_gene: TRBJ1-1
CDR3aa: CSVENRSNYGYTF; CDR3nt: TGCAGCGTTGAAAACCGGAGCAACTATGGCTACACCTTC; d_gene: .; v_gene: TRBV29-1; abundance: .; j_gene: TRBJ1-2
CDR3aa: CAIPQYTF; CDR3nt: TGTGCCATTCCTCAGTACACCTTC; d_gene: .; v_gene: TRBV2; abundance: .; j_gene: TRBJ1-2
CDR3aa: CASSPRGGLGISSNQPQHF; CDR3nt: TGTGCCAGTAGCCCCCGGGGGGGGTTAGGAATTTCTAGCAATCAGCCCCAGCATTTT; d_gene: .; v_gene: TRBV19; abundance: .; j_gene: TRBJ1-5
CDR3aa: CAWRPSGNNNEQFF; CDR3nt: TGTGCCTGGAGGCCTAGCGGAAATAACAATGAGCAGTTCTTC; d_gene: TRBD2; v_gene: TRBV30; abundance: .; j_gene: TRBJ2-1
CDR3aa: CASSLGLGPLDTIYF; CDR3nt: TGTGCCAGCAGCTTAGGTTTGGGCCCTTTGGACACCATATATTTT; d_gene: .; v_gene: TRBV11-2; abundance: .; j_gene: TRBJ1-3
CDR3aa: CASNPLGGAWNQPQHF; CDR3nt: TGTGCCAGCAACCCCCTCGGGGGGGCCTGGAATCAGCCCCAGCATTTT; d_gene: .; v_gene: TRBV28; abundance: .; j_gene: TRBJ1-5
CDR3aa: CASSLGGDNQPQHF; CDR3nt: TGTGCCAGCAGCTTAGGGGGCGACAATCAGCCCCAGCATTTT; d_gene: .; v_gene: TRBV7-9; abundance: few; j_gene: TRBJ1-5
CDR3aa: CASGTGQGNEKLFF; CDR3nt: TGTGCCAGCGGTACAGGACAGGGCAATGAAAAACTGTTTTTT; d_gene: TRBD1; v_gene: TRBV27; abundance: .; j_gene: TRBJ1-4
CDR3aa: CASSLKNILGYTF; CDR3nt: TGTGCCAGCAGTTTGAAGAACATCCTCGGCTACACCTTC; d_gene: .; v_gene: TRBV12-3/TRBV12-4; abundance: .; j_gene: TRBJ1-2
CDR3aa: CASSPQMNTEAFF; CDR3nt: TGTGCCAGCAGTCCGCAGATGAACACTGAAGCTTTCTTT; d_gene: .; v_gene: TRBV27; abundance: few; j_gene: TRBJ1-1
CDR3aa: CASSPSDRFYGYTF; CDR3nt: TGTGCCAGCAGCCCTTCGGACAGATTTTATGGCTACACCTTC; d_gene: .; v_gene: TRBV9; abundance: once; j_gene: TRBJ1-2
CDR3aa: CASSLTGGLHYGYTF; CDR3nt: TGTGCCAGTAGTTTAACAGGGGGCCTTCACTATGGCTACACCTTC; d_gene: TRBD1; v_gene: TRBV19; abundance: .; j_gene: TRBJ1-2
CDR3aa: CASSKALKRPNYGYTF; CDR3nt: TGTGCCAGCAGCAAAGCGCTTAAGCGGCCAAACTATGGCTACACCTTC; d_gene: .; v_gene: TRBV21-1; abundance: .; j_gene: TRBJ1-2
CDR3aa: CASSTSSGVISYEQYF; CDR3nt: TGTGCCAGCAGTACCTCGAGCGGGGTGATCTCCTACGAGCAGTACTTC; d_gene: TRBD2; v_gene: TRBV2; abundance: .; j_gene: TRBJ2-7
CDR3aa: CASSYIAGVGEQYF; CDR3nt: TGTGCCAGCAGTTACATAGCGGGAGTTGGCGAGCAGTACTTC; d_gene: TRBD2; v_gene: TRBV6-2/TRBV6-3; abundance: .; j_gene: TRBJ2-7
CDR3aa: CSVTRGLAGEVEQFF; CDR3nt: TGCAGCGTGACGAGGGGACTAGCGGGAGAAGTTGAGCAGTTCTTC; d_gene: TRBD2; v_gene: TRBV29-1; abundance: .; j_gene: TRBJ2-1
CDR3aa: CASGLFRTSGGAVSTGELFF; CDR3nt: TGTGCTAGTGGTTTGTTCCGGACTAGCGGGGGGGCCGTGAGCACCGGGGAGCTGTTTTTT; d_gene: TRBD2; v_gene: TRBV12-5; abundance: .; j_gene: TRBJ2-2
CDR3aa: CASSPGHSSYNSPLHF; CDR3nt: TGCGCCAGCAGCCCCGGACACAGCTCCTATAATTCACCCCTCCACTTT; d_gene: .; v_gene: TRBV4-1; abundance: .; j_gene: TRBJ1-6
CDR3aa: CAWSVLREKLFF; CDR3nt: TGTGCCTGGAGTGTTCTCCGGGAAAAACTGTTTTTT; d_gene: .; v_gene: TRBV30; abundance: .; j_gene: TRBJ1-4
CDR3aa: CSSGSSYNEQFF; CDR3nt: TGTTCTAGCGGGAGCTCCTACAATGAGCAGTTCTTC; d_gene: TRBD2; v_gene: TRBV9; abundance: .; j_gene: TRBJ2-1
CDR3aa: CASSRGQPATNEKLFF; CDR3nt: TGTGCCAGCAGTAGAGGACAGCCTGCAACTAATGAAAAACTGTTTTTT; d_gene: .; v_gene: TRBV2; abundance: .; j_gene: TRBJ1-4
CDR3aa: CASSLGGEGTEAFF; CDR3nt: TGCGCCAGCAGCTTGGGCGGGGAGGGTACTGAAGCTTTCTTT; d_gene: .; v_gene: TRBV5-1; abundance: .; j_gene: TRBJ1-1
CDR3aa: CASSFTGDTGELFF; CDR3nt: TGCGCCAGCAGCTTTACAGGGGACACCGGGGAGCTGTTTTTT; d_gene: TRBD1; v_gene: TRBV5-1; abundance: once; j_gene: TRBJ2-2
CDR3aa: CASIKGTENEKLFF; CDR3nt: TGTGCCAGCATCAAAGGGACAGAAAATGAAAAACTGTTTTTT; d_gene: TRBD1; v_gene: TRBV6-5; abundance: .; j_gene: TRBJ1-4
CDR3aa: CASSPEGSSGNTIYF; CDR3nt: TGCGCCAGCAGCCCTGAAGGGAGCTCTGGAAACACCATATATTTT; d_gene: .; v_gene: TRBV5-1; abundance: .; j_gene: TRBJ1-3
CDR3aa: CASSQPKEYEQYF; CDR3nt: TGTGCCAGCAGCCAACCCAAGGAGTACGAGCAGTACTTC; d_gene: .; v_gene: TRBV4-2; abundance: once; j_gene: TRBJ2-7
CDR3aa: CASSLILPGAEAFF; CDR3nt: TGTGCCAGCAGCTTAATTTTACCCGGGGCTGAAGCTTTCTTT; d_gene: .; v_gene: TRBV11-2; abundance: .; j_gene: TRBJ1-1